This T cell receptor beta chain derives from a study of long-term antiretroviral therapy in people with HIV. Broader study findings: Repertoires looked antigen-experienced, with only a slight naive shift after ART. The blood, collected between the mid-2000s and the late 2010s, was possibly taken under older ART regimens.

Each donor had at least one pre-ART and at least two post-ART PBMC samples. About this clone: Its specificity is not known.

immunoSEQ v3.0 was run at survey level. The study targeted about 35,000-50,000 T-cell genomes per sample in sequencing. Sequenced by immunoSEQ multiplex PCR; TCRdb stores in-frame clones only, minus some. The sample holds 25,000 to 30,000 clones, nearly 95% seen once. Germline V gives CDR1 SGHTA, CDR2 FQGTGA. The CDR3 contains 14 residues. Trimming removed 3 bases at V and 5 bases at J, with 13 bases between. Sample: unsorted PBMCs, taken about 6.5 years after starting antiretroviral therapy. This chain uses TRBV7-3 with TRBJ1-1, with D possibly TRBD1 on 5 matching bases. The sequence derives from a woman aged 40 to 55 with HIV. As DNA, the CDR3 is TGTGCCAGCAGCTTCAGGGTAGAAGGGACTGAAGCTTTCTTT. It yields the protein CASSFRVEGTEAFF.